These 23 T cell receptor beta chains were all obtained from the same sample, sequenced in a study of low-dose radiotherapy and immunotherapy resistance in tumors. Primers targeting TRAV and TRBV primed first-strand cDNA, covering alpha and beta chains. TCR amplification ran roughly 20 PCR cycles using constant-region and V-primer adapter primers. TCRdb analysed the reads with MiXCR anew, one entry per CDR3 protein. Of 7,500 to 9,000 distinct CDR3 sequences detected, 60% to 80% appear once; the ten largest clones hold 6.5% to 8.5%. The receptors here all came from a human donor with advanced metastatic prostate, ovarian, gallbladder or colorectal cancer (not recorded which). This table probably holds off-target reads from a library built for another chain.

The chain has TRBV28 and TRBJ2-1; TRBD2 is a possible D gene (6 bases). This CDR3 has 12 residues. Trimming took 6 bases from V and 10 from J, leaving 13 bases between them. Germline CDR1 reads MDHEN; CDR2 reads SYDVKM. Here the CDR3 reads CASSLARYEQFF. Written as DNA, the CDR3 is TGTGCCAGCAGCCTAGCGCGATACGAGCAGTTCTTC.

This chain links TRBV2 with TRBJ2-5; 11 bases align to TRBD1. The germline CDR1 and CDR2 sequences are SNHLY and FYNNEI. There are 15 residues in the CDR3. With V trimmed by 8 bases and J by 5 bases, 10 bases remained unmatched. Written as DNA, the CDR3 is TGTGCCAGCCCCCAGGACAGGGGGCCCCGGGAGACCCAGTACTTC. Protein: CASPQDRGPRETQYF.

V is TRBV5-1 and J is TRBJ1-1; no firm D call. V was cut by 5 bases and J by 4 bases, with 12 bases left in between. The CDR3 contains 13 residues. Germline V gene data show CDR1 as SGHRS and CDR2 as YFSETQ. DNA of the CDR3: TGCGCCAGCAGTAGACGGCCCCGCACTGAAGCTTTCTTT. Its translation: CASSRRPRTEAFF.

This chain joins TRBV29-1 and TRBJ2-1; 11 bases agree with TRBD1. This CDR3 is built from 16 residues. Trimming cost V 1 base and J 6 bases; bases outside gene matches: 8. The germline CDR1 and CDR2 sequences are SQVTM and ANQGSEA. The CDR3 DNA reads as TGCAGCGTTGAAGGGTCCGGGACAGGGGGTTTCAATGAGCAGTTCTTC. Translation: CSVEGSGTGGFNEQFF.

The V gene is TRBV29-1, the J gene TRBJ1-3; D unclear. V dropped 2 bases and J dropped 2 bases, with 10 bases sitting between them. Germline loops: CDR1 SQVTM, CDR2 ANQGSEA. CDR3 length equals 14 residues. CDR3 residues: CSVEKYTAGNTIYF. CDR3 in DNA: TGCAGCGTTGAAAAGTACACAGCTGGAAACACCATATATTTT.

This clonotype was detected only a few times. The genes are TRBV29-1 and TRBJ2-1; 13 nucleotides align to TRBD2. The V gene end was trimmed by 6 bases and the J gene end by 9 bases; junction bases not matched to a gene: 11. CDR1 and CDR2 from the germline V gene are SQVTM and ANQGSEA. The CDR3 consists of 15 residues. The chain's CDR3 is CSVPHTSGRVGEQFF. The DNA for the CDR3 is TGCAGCGTCCCACACACTAGCGGGAGGGTCGGTGAGCAGTTCTTC.

The rearrangement uses TRBV4-1 and TRBJ1-4; D is unclear. V gave up 6 bases and J gave up 0 bases, with 5 bases separating them. Germline V lookup: CDR1 MGHRA, CDR2 YSYEKL. The length of the CDR3 is 13 residues. The CDR3 protein is CASRAATNEKLFF. CDR3 DNA: TGCGCCAGCAGGGCAGCAACTAATGAAAAACTGTTTTTT.

The V gene is TRBV6-2 or TRBV6-3, the J gene TRBJ2-1; the match to TRBD2 covers 9 bases. Germline V CDR1 and CDR2: MNHEY, SVGEGT. The CDR3 contains 16 residues. V lost 4 bases, J lost 3 bases, and 7 bases stayed unmatched. The DNA for the CDR3 is TGTGCCAGCAGTTTTCCCTCAGCGGGGGGCTACAATGAGCAGTTCTTC. Translated: CASSFPSAGGYNEQFF.

The chain uses TRBV6-2 or TRBV6-3 and TRBJ2-7, with 12 bases that match TRBD2. J lost 5 bases, V lost 6 bases, and 2 bases had no gene match. Germline lookup yields CDR1 MNHEY and CDR2 SVGEGT. The CDR3 totals 13 residues. The CDR3 sequence is CASRTSGRNEQYF. The CDR3 region has the DNA TGTGCCAGCAGGACTAGCGGGAGAAACGAGCAGTACTTC.

The chain recombines TRBV9 with TRBJ2-3, with TRBD2 identical over 8 bases. Germline loops: CDR1 SGDLS, CDR2 YYNGEE. The V gene end was trimmed by 2 bases and the J gene end by 2 bases; junction bases not matched to a gene: 7. This CDR3 is built from 16 residues. CDR3 bases: TGTGCCAGCAGCGTGCGGCGGGAGGTTGTCACAGATACGCAGTATTTT. Encoded protein: CASSVRREVVTDTQYF.

This clonotype was counted a few times. The chain recombines TRBV18 with TRBJ1-1; D is uncertain. Per the germline V gene, CDR1 is KGHSH and CDR2 is LQKENI. The CDR3 has 14 residues. V lost 4 bases, J lost 5 bases, and 14 bases lay in between. DNA for the CDR3: TGTGCCAGCTCACTGGACCTTGAACAGACTGAAGCTTTCTTT. Protein sequence: CASSLDLEQTEAFF.

The gene calls are TRBV24-1 and TRBJ2-1; 9 nucleotides align to TRBD1. Germline-derived CDR1 and CDR2 are KGHDR and SFDVKD. The CDR3 covers 16 residues. The V and J ends lost 3 bases and 5 bases, in that order; junction bases with no gene match: 7. CDR3 nucleotide sequence: TGTGCCACCAGTGATCAAGGGACAGGGACCGACAATGAGCAGTTCTTC. Its translation: CATSDQGTGTDNEQFF.

This chain connects TRBV6-6 to TRBJ2-4; tentative D call: TRBD1 (7 bases). Trimming stripped 4 bases from V and 0 bases from J, with 16 bases between. The CDR3 is 17 residues long. Germline assignment: CDR1 MNHNY and CDR2 SVGAGI (reference sequence). The chain's CDR3 is CASSSRQGGLAKNIQYF. Here the CDR3 DNA reads TGTGCCAGCAGTTCCCGACAGGGAGGTTTAGCCAAAAACATTCAGTACTTC.

The chain is built from TRBV28 and TRBJ2-7, with 11 bases fitting TRBD1. Germline V gene lookup returns CDR1 MDHEN and CDR2 SYDVKM. Unmatched junction bases numbered 9, after V lost 8 bases and J lost 6 bases. This CDR3 has 14 residues. The CDR3: CASVKFGTGGEQYF. The CDR3 nucleotides read TGTGCCAGCGTAAAGTTCGGGACAGGGGGCGAGCAGTACTTC.

This rearrangement joins TRBV2 to TRBJ2-3; tentatively, D is TRBD2 (5 bases). The ends were cut back, 5 bases at V and 5 bases at J, with 8 bases in the middle. Germline CDR1 and CDR2: SNHLY and FYNNEI. CDR3 length equals 12 residues. The CDR3 nucleotides are TGTGCCAGCAGTCCTCGGGGAGATACGCAGTATTTT. It specifies CASSPRGDTQYF.

V and J are TRBV25-1 and TRBJ2-6; 8 nucleotides match TRBD2. V lost 4 bases, J lost 4 bases, and 3 bases stayed unmatched. This CDR3 is built from 15 residues. Germline assignment: CDR1 MGHDK and CDR2 SYGVNS. The CDR3 DNA follows: TGTGCCAGCAGTGGTAGCGGGGCAGGGGCCAACGTCCTGACTTTC. This codes for CASSGSGAGANVLTF.

The chain combines TRBV19 with TRBJ2-6; D is unresolved. The V gene lost 1 base and the J gene lost 0 bases, with 10 bases spanning the gap. This CDR3 is built from 17 residues. Germline values: CDR1 LNHDA, CDR2 SQIVND (reference sequence). This CDR3 is CASSIASRGSGANVLTF. CDR3 sequence (DNA): TGTGCCAGTAGTATAGCCTCCAGAGGCTCTGGGGCCAACGTCCTGACTTTC. The variable domain in full, with the rest retrieved from reference TRBV19 and TRBJ2-6, is DGGITQSPKYLFRKEGQNVTLSCEQNLNHDAMYWYRQDPGQGLRLIYYSQIVNDFQKGDIAEGYSVSREKKESFPLTVTSAQKNPTAFYLCASSIASRGSGANVLTFGAGSRLTVL.

This clonotype was recorded only once. This chain links TRBV4-1 with TRBJ2-7; the match to TRBD2 covers 11 bases. In germline, CDR1 is MGHRA, CDR2 YSYEKL. The junction had 11 bases not matched to a gene; V was cut back by 1 base and J by 0 bases. CDR3 length: 19 amino acids. In DNA, the CDR3 is TGCGCCAGCAGCCAAGCGCCGGGACTAGCGGAGCCGAGCTCCTACGAGCAGTACTTC. Amino acid sequence: CASSQAPGLAEPSSYEQYF.

The rearrangement uses TRBV28 and TRBJ2-3, with TRBD2 matching over 10 bases. Looked up from germline, CDR1 is MDHEN and CDR2 is SYDVKM. V lost 2 bases, J lost 4 bases, and 3 bases stayed unmatched. This CDR3 spans 15 amino acids. In DNA, the CDR3 is TGTGCCAGCAGTTTACTAGCGGGAGACCCAGATACGCAGTATTTT. It is translated as CASSLLAGDPDTQYF.

This clonotype occurred a few times. The CDR3 sequence is CASSFAAPRETQYF. DNA for the CDR3: TGTGCCAGCAGCTTCGCCGCCCCCCGCGAGACCCAGTACTTC. This rearrangement joins TRBV5-5 to TRBJ2-5; D gene unclear. Trimming removed 2 bases from V and 5 bases from J, with 13 bases in between. CDR3 size: 14 residues. In germline, CDR1 is SGHKS, CDR2 YYEKEE (reference sequence). Supplemented by reference TRBV5-5 and TRBJ2-5, the full variable domain reads DAGVTQSPTHLIKTRGQQVTLRCSPISGHKSVSWYQQVLGQGPQFIFQYYEKEERGRGNFPDRFSARQFPNYSSELNVNALLLGDSALYLCASSFAAPRETQYFGPGTRLLVL.

By share of the sample, this clonotype is large (0.1 to 1%). Sequence at one end of the junction differs from germline and may be a read error. CDR3 nucleotide sequence: TGTGCAATGAGAGGGGCTTGGACCAATGCAGGCAAATCAACCTTT. Its translation: CAMRGAWTNAGKSTF. This chain joins TRBV13 and TRBJ1-6, with D perhaps matching TRBD1 (5 bases). The CDR3 totals 15 residues. Germline loops: CDR1 PRHDT, CDR2 FYEKMQ (reference sequence).

This chain connects TRBV4-1 to TRBJ1-2, with 7 bases matching TRBD1. This CDR3 is built from 16 residues. Trimming took 4 bases from V and 6 from J; bases not matched to a gene: 14. Germline CDR1 is MGHRA and CDR2 is YSYEKL. The CDR3 is CASSRAGTALRDGYTF. The CDR3 bases are TGCGCCAGCAGCCGAGCAGGGACAGCCTTACGGGATGGCTACACCTTC.

The chain employs TRBV5-8 and TRBJ2-7; possibly TRBD2 for D (5 bases). Germline values: CDR1 SGHTS, CDR2 YDEGEE. V lost 4 bases and J 0 bases, leaving 14 bases between the germline ends. CDR3 size: 15 residues. The CDR3 DNA reads as TGTGCCAGCAGCGGACTTGACTGGTACTCCTACGAGCAGTACTTC. This translates into CASSGLDWYSYEQYF.